The present TCR beta chain was sequenced within a study of blood T cell repertoires in COVID-19 (dated by TCRdb to the early 2020s). With respect to the entire study: Collaborator samples came from the United States, Italy and Spain and covered acute and convalescent phases of COVID-19. A de-identified subject ID, COVID-19 status, age in years and sex were almost always included in the sample metadata. A freely available public database, intended as a resource for researchers studying the immune response to SARS-CoV-2, is where the repertoires were released. The prospective study material was composed of cDNA or gDNA derived from T cells, B-cell-depleted T cells, or PBMCs. Subjects who had been exposed to COVID-19, were actively infected with it, or had recovered from it provided the deeply sampled blood TCRbeta repertoires that made up the dataset. Where HLA class I and class II types were available, the types were taken from metadata supplied by the sample provider, not from assay-based typing. The samples were drawn from the first 160 participants of the ongoing ImmuneRACE study and from over a thousand subjects provided by 6 global collaborators.

TCRbeta CDR3 regions were amplified from genomic DNA using the immunoSEQ Assay, a bias-controlled multiplex PCR. Per the authors' processing: Within the assay, amplification of reference gene primers was used to estimate how many nucleated cells each sample contained. Sequence reads were collapsed and filtered to measure the absolute abundance of every unique TCRbeta CDR3 rearrangement. Productive Simpson clonality was computed per sample as the square root of Simpson's diversity index over productive rearrangements. TCRdb stores this immuneACCESS table with in-frame sequences only. Part of the clones is absent; in the studies checked, under half of the shortfall reflects unresolved V genes, and no reason is known for the rest. V, J and clone size are those of that table, while D and trimming were read from the DNA. Within this sample are 200,000 to 250,000 clones, with around 90% of them counted one time only. The ten most abundant clones make up about 3.5% of the sample.

Of note for this clone: Its antigen remains undetermined. No base qualities exist here, and no much larger clone lies one base off it.

Results the study describes overall, beyond this receptor: The amount of clinical and demographic metadata varied by source and participant and was provided uncurated.

From its cysteine to its phenylalanine, the CDR3 spans 14 amino acids. The CDR3 DNA has 42 bases and is translated from base 1. CDR1 MNHEY and CDR2 SVGAGI are derived from the germline V gene. From V the trimming removes 7 bases and from J it removes 0 bases, while the gene matches leave 5 bases of the junction unaccounted for. Enrolling through a virtual design, the prospective study's participants ranged in age from roughly 18 to 89 years and lived across roughly 24 United States geographic areas. In the prospective study, cohorts were assigned on the basis of participant-reported clinical history obtained from a screening survey and a study questionnaire. Exposed participants were defined as having been in contact with someone with a PCR-confirmed or clinician-diagnosed COVID-19 case within 2 weeks of study entry. Each participant in the prospective study had whole blood, serum and a nasopharyngeal or oropharyngeal swab collected by mobile phlebotomists. Over an approximately 2-month period, participants in the prospective study had the option of providing additional blood draws and questionnaires. Before DNA extraction, blood samples from the prospective study were shipped at room temperature or frozen.

Sequenced material: PBMCs or T cells enriched from blood (not recorded which). The TCR comes from a woman in her 30s who had been exposed to COVID-19. Here the chain combines TRBV6-5 and TRBJ2-7, with 8 bases aligning to TRBD2. The DNA sequence reads TGTGCCAGCAAGACTAGCGTAAGCTCCTACGAGCAGTACTTC. Translated, this gives CASKTSVSSYEQYF.